Listed below are T cell receptor beta chains from one sample, sequenced in a study of T cell responses to AZD1222 COVID-19 vaccine. Some clones are missing from TCRdb's copy, which holds only in-frame ones; the method was immunoSEQ multiplex PCR. The table includes around 130,000 clones, approximately 92% detected once. This sample comprised peripheral blood, obtained 28 days after the second AZD1222 dose. These TCRs come from an adult who received the AZD1222 COVID-19 vaccine. Each CDR3 is given with its conserved first and last residue.

j_call v_call cdr3_aa
TRBJ1-1 TRBV9 CASSPGHMNTEAFF
TRBJ2-4 TRBV6-2/TRBV6-3 CASSLAGQGGNIQYF
TRBJ2-3 TRBV2 CASRRGLAAPTDTQYF
TRBJ1-4 TRBV7-2 CASSSTTRAREKLFF
TRBJ2-7 TRBV24-1 CATSEGRTGLSSEQYF
TRBJ2-7 TRBV20-1 CSARRSYEQYF
TRBJ2-1 TRBV30 CAWRGVGRSNEQFF
TRBJ2-7 TRBV19 CASSSPGGQGSYEQYF
TRBJ2-5 TRBV7-2 CASSQGTFLEGQTQYF
TRBJ1-1 TRBV4-3 CASSQVGQGYTEAFF
TRBJ1-1 TRBV28 CASSLGSFLNTEAFF
TRBJ1-1 TRBV6-5 CASRKGPTMNTEAFF
TRBJ1-1 TRBV5-1 CASSFGTGGRAEAFF
TRBJ1-4 TRBV9 CASSAYTGTNEKLFF